A selection of T cell receptor beta chains follows, all from one sample in a study of Ad26.COV2.S vaccination and SARS-CoV-2 variants. Sequenced by immunoSEQ multiplex PCR; TCRdb stores in-frame clones only, minus some. Among a few hundred thousand clones listed, 90% were seen once. This sample comprised peripheral blood, obtained in a trial of Ad26.COV2.S vaccine versus placebo. These receptors all come from a person aged 18-60 years who received the Ad26.COV2.S COVID-19 vaccine or a placebo. CDR3s include the opening cysteine and the closing phenylalanine or tryptophan. Each record gives: V gene, J gene, CDR3 protein.

V gene: TRBV7-8; J gene: TRBJ2-3; CDR3 protein: CASSFPSAPSTDTQYF
V gene: TRBV30; J gene: TRBJ2-3; CDR3 protein: CAWSVRRASTDTQYF
V gene: TRBV4-2; J gene: TRBJ1-2; CDR3 protein: CASSQGPLNYGYTF
V gene: TRBV6-2/TRBV6-3; J gene: TRBJ2-7; CDR3 protein: CASSTGLYEQYF
V gene: TRBV19; J gene: TRBJ2-6; CDR3 protein: CASSIRDRGASGANVLTF
V gene: TRBV28; J gene: TRBJ2-7; CDR3 protein: CASSFLGEAYEQYF
V gene: TRBV3-1/TRBV3-2; J gene: TRBJ1-4; CDR3 protein: CASSQETGDEKLFF
V gene: TRBV30; J gene: TRBJ1-2; CDR3 protein: CAWSHDRDGYTF
V gene: TRBV28; J gene: TRBJ2-7; CDR3 protein: CASSLGLEGPTYEQYF
V gene: TRBV4-1; J gene: TRBJ1-4; CDR3 protein: CASSQDRFNEKLFF